Below, 26 T cell receptor beta chains from the same sample are listed, as sequenced in a study of T cells in Graves' hyperthyroidism and ophthalmopathy. Researchers amplified the TCR beta CDR3 regions from RNA transcripts. First-round RT-PCR targeting the TCR CDR3 was performed with the HTBI primer set. Each CDR3 protein is one row after TCRdb ran MiXCR on the multiplex PCR reads. The data show about 420,000 distinct CDR3 sequences, with around 13% seen just once and about 4.9% held by the top ten. The material sequenced was blood. The receptors shown here come from a woman in her late teens or twenties with Graves' hyperthyroidism.

This clonotype was recorded at least ten times. V gene TRBV12-3 or TRBV12-4 combines with J gene TRBJ2-7; 12 nucleotides line up with TRBD1. V lost 7 bases to trimming and J lost 6 bases; unmatched junction nucleotides: 7. This CDR3 has 14 amino acids. CDR3 sequence: CASTEGDRGREQYF. CDR3 sequence (DNA): TGTGCCAGCACCGAGGGGGACAGGGGGCGCGAGCAGTACTTC.

This clonotype has a count of ten or more. V is TRBV12-3 or TRBV12-4 and J is TRBJ2-7; 7 nucleotides agree with TRBD1. J was trimmed by 0 bases and V by 4 bases; bases with no gene match: 6. CDR3 length: 15 amino acids. The CDR3 DNA reads TGTGCCAGCAGTTCACGGTGGGACAGCTCCTACGAGCAGTACTTC. Protein: CASSSRWDSSYEQYF.

This clonotype was observed at least ten times. The CDR3 DNA sequence: TGCAGTGCCGGGACAGGCCAAGAGACCCAGTACTTC. As protein: CSAGTGQETQYF. The chain is built from TRBV20-1 and TRBJ2-5; 8 nucleotides match TRBD1. Germline CDR1 reads DFQATT; CDR2 reads SNEGSKA (reference sequence). This CDR3 comprises 12 residues. Unmatched junction bases numbered 1, after V lost 6 bases and J lost 1 base.

V is TRBV4-1 and J is TRBJ2-1; 13 bases line up with TRBD2. The junction had 21 bases not matched to a gene; V was cut back by 4 bases and J by 9 bases. The germline V gene encodes CDR1 MGHRA and CDR2 YSYEKL. The CDR3 contains 20 residues. The DNA for the CDR3 is TGCGCCAGCAGCCCCGGGTTGGTACAGATACTAGCGGGAGGGCGGGTTGAGCAGTTCTTC. Residues: CASSPGLVQILAGGRVEQFF.

The chain combines TRBV10-3 with TRBJ1-1; 10 bases map to TRBD1. V was pared by 7 bases and J by 6 bases, with 5 bases of the junction left unmatched. CDR3 length equals 13 residues. Germline loops: CDR1 ENHRY, CDR2 SYGVKD. CDR3 in amino acids: CAITGQGVAEAFF. The CDR3 DNA reads TGTGCCATCACCGGACAGGGGGTCGCTGAAGCTTTCTTT.

This clonotype was counted many times. The rearrangement joins TRBV27 to TRBJ2-7; weak D call: TRBD2 (6 bases). V lost 4 bases and J lost 3, with 10 bases in between. Germline V gene lookup returns CDR1 MNHEY and CDR2 SMNVEV (reference sequence). This CDR3 has 13 residues. The CDR3 nucleotides read TGTGCCAGCAGTTGGAGGGGCCGCTACGAGCAGTACTTC. This codes for CASSWRGRYEQYF.

V usage is TRBV12-3 or TRBV12-4 and J usage is TRBJ1-2; the match to TRBD1 covers 8 bases. The V and J ends lost 6 bases and 8 bases, in that order; junction bases with no gene match: 11. There are 14 residues in the CDR3. CDR3 sequence: CASSRDRGKAGYTF. CDR3 bases: TGTGCCAGCAGCCGCGACAGGGGAAAAGCCGGCTACACCTTC.

This clonotype has at least ten counts. This chain joins TRBV27 and TRBJ2-7; tentatively, D is TRBD1 or TRBD2 (5 bases each). The CDR3 spans 15 residues. Trimming cost V 5 bases and J 0 bases, with 14 bases left between them. The germline gives CDR1 MNHEY, CDR2 SMNVEV (reference sequence). DNA for the CDR3: TGTGCCAGCAGTCCTCGGGGACCCGGCTCCTACGAGCAGTACTTC. Translating it yields CASSPRGPGSYEQYF.

The sample holds a few counts of this clonotype. This chain uses TRBV5-1 with TRBJ1-2; the D gene is possibly TRBD1 (6 bases). Trimming pared 3 bases from V and 2 bases from J, leaving 23 bases between. Germline values: CDR1 SGHRS, CDR2 YFSETQ. This CDR3 has 18 amino acids. The CDR3 DNA reads as TGCGCCAGCAGCTCTCCCGGGGGCCCGACAGGAGAGAACTATGGCTACACCTTC. Translating gives CASSSPGGPTGENYGYTF.

This chain links TRBV7-8 with TRBJ1-5, with 9 bases fitting TRBD1. This CDR3 has 15 amino acids. Per germline, CDR1 SGHVS and CDR2 FQNEAQ. With V trimmed by 1 base and J by 5 bases, 3 bases remained unmatched. In DNA form, the CDR3 reads TGTGCCAGCAGCTTAGACAGGGGGCAATATCAGCCCCAGCATTTT. Amino acids: CASSLDRGQYQPQHF.

This clonotype was picked up many times. The chain links TRBV12-5 to TRBJ2-1; D is undetermined. This CDR3 contains 13 residues. V dropped 1 base and J dropped 10 bases, with 11 bases sitting between them. CDR1 and CDR2 (germline): LGHNT, FRNRAP. In nucleotides, the CDR3 is TGTGCTAGTGGTTTGGGTCCAAATCAAGAGCAGTTCTTC. Translated, it gives CASGLGPNQEQFF.

This clonotype was seen more than once but under ten times. The V call is TRBV5-5, the J call TRBJ2-5; D perhaps matches TRBD1 (5 bases). CDR1 is SGHKS, CDR2 YYEKEE, per germline (reference sequence). V lost 0 bases, J lost 9 bases, and 12 bases lay in between. CDR3 size: 13 residues. The CDR3 DNA reads as TGTGCCAGCAGCTTGGATATTGGGGCCCCCCAGTACTTC. Protein product: CASSLDIGAPQYF.

This clonotype turned up a few times. The chain employs TRBV5-4 and TRBJ1-1, with a tentative D call TRBD1 (5 bases). The CDR3 consists of 14 residues. Trimming pared 5 bases from V and 0 bases from J, leaving 11 bases between. CDR1 and CDR2 from the germline V gene are SGHNT and YYREEE (reference sequence). The CDR3: CASRDDSLNTEAFF. In nucleotides, the CDR3 is TGTGCCAGCAGGGACGACAGCTTGAACACTGAAGCTTTCTTT.

This clonotype was counted many times. This rearrangement joins TRBV30 to TRBJ2-1; 14 positions agree with TRBD2. Germline V gives CDR1 GTSNPN, CDR2 SVGIG (reference sequence). The CDR3 spans 14 residues. V was clipped by 3 bases and J by 9 bases; unmatched bases: 4. The CDR3, as DNA: TGTGCCTGGAGCAGACTAGCGGGAGGGGGTGAGCAGTTCTTC. As protein: CAWSRLAGGGEQFF.

This clonotype showed up many times. The V and J genes are TRBV10-3 and TRBJ1-4, with D unclear. Per the germline V gene, CDR1 is ENHRY and CDR2 is SYGVKD. Trimming shortened V by 7 bases and J by 0 bases, and 6 bases separated the two germline ends. The CDR3 runs 13 residues. CDR3 amino acids: CAIKAATNEKLFF. The CDR3 DNA follows: TGTGCCATCAAGGCCGCAACTAATGAAAAACTGTTTTTT.

This clonotype has more than one count but fewer than ten. The CDR3 here is CASRFSGTGGGKLFF. CDR3 nucleotide sequence: TGTGCCAGCAGATTCTCCGGGACAGGGGGCGGAAAACTGTTTTTT. This chain links TRBV2 with TRBJ1-4; TRBD1 matches 12 bases. V was pared by 6 bases and J by 10 bases, with 9 bases of the junction left unmatched. CDR1 SNHLY and CDR2 FYNNEI come from the germline V gene. This CDR3 comprises 15 residues. The full variable domain, in which reference TRBV2 and TRBJ1-4 provide the parts outside the CDR3, is EPEVTQTPSHQVTQMGQEVILRCVPISNHLYFYWYRQILGQKVEFLVSFYNNEISEKSEIFDDQFSVERPDGSNFTLKIRSTKLEDSAMYFCASRFSGTGGGKLFFGSGTQLSVL.

The rearrangement uses TRBV27 and TRBJ2-2; 7 nucleotides match TRBD1. The V gene's germline CDR1 is MNHEY and CDR2 SMNVEV (reference sequence). This CDR3 spans 18 amino acids. Losses at the gene ends were 5 bases for V and 4 bases for J; bases not matched to a gene: 16. The CDR3 region has the DNA TGTGCCAGCAGTAGAACCGGGGACAGACGCGATGGCACCGGGGAGCTGTTTTTT. Protein product: CASSRTGDRRDGTGELFF.

The chain recombines TRBV6-1 with TRBJ1-1; D call uncertain. Trimming took 2 bases from V and 2 from J, leaving 9 bases between them. Germline values: CDR1 MNHNS, CDR2 SASEGT. The CDR3 sequence is 14 residues long. The CDR3 region is CASSETRINTEAFF. CDR3 nucleotide sequence: TGTGCCAGCAGTGAAACAAGAATAAACACTGAAGCTTTCTTT.

This clonotype came up many times. The rearrangement joins TRBV12-3 or TRBV12-4 to TRBJ2-1, with 8 bases aligning to TRBD2. CDR3 length: 15 residues. V lost 8 bases, J lost 6 bases, and 12 bases stayed unmatched. DNA for the CDR3: TGTGCCAGCGGACTCTGGGCTAGCGGGCTCAATGAGCAGTTCTTC. It translates to CASGLWASGLNEQFF.

This clonotype has ten or more counts. The V and J genes are TRBV30 and TRBJ1-1, with no clear D. In germline, CDR1 is GTSNPN, CDR2 SVGIG (reference sequence). The ends were cut back, 5 bases at V and 0 bases at J, with 10 bases in the middle. The CDR3 runs to 13 residues. The DNA for the CDR3 is TGTGCCTGGGCGAGAGGAATGAACACTGAAGCTTTCTTT. It codes for CAWARGMNTEAFF.

This clonotype showed up many times. CDR3 sequence (DNA): TGTGCCAGCAGTGAATCGCGTGGAGGTGGCTACACCTTC. Protein product: CASSESRGGGYTF. The chain links TRBV6-1 to TRBJ1-2, with D uncertain. The CDR3 has 13 residues. Germline V gives CDR1 MNHNS, CDR2 SASEGT. V lost 2 bases and J 7 bases, leaving 11 bases between the germline ends.

This clonotype was picked up many times. The chain joins TRBV27 to TRBJ2-7; TRBD1 aligns across 9 bases. From germline, CDR1 is MNHEY and CDR2 SMNVEV (reference sequence). The trim removed 3 bases at V and 3 bases at J, leaving 6 bases unmatched. The CDR3 covers 15 residues. In nucleotides, the CDR3 is TGTGCCAGCAGTTTGAGACAGGGGGGATTCTACGAGCAGTACTTC. It yields the protein CASSLRQGGFYEQYF.

The sample holds many counts of this clonotype. The chain joins TRBV27 to TRBJ2-7; unclear D gene. Germline V gives CDR1 MNHEY, CDR2 SMNVEV (reference sequence). There are 13 residues in the CDR3. The V gene lost 0 bases and the J gene lost 3 bases, with 6 bases spanning the gap. The CDR3, as DNA: TGTGCCAGCAGTTTATCGCGCGGCTACGAGCAGTACTTC. Its translation is CASSLSRGYEQYF.

This clonotype has a count of ten or more. As DNA, the CDR3 is TGTGCCAGCTCGGAACAGGGAGGGGATCAGCCCCAGCATTTT. This codes for CASSEQGGDQPQHF. The V and J genes are TRBV18 and TRBJ1-5; possibly TRBD1 for D (6 bases). Germline lookup yields CDR1 KGHSH and CDR2 LQKENI. The CDR3 is 14 residues long. Trimming removed 6 bases from V and 5 bases from J, with 14 bases in between.

In this sample, this clonotype turned up a few times. The chain uses TRBV12-3 or TRBV12-4 and TRBJ2-2, with 12 bases identical to TRBD1. This CDR3 is 16 amino acids long. V shed 5 bases, J shed 3 bases, and the junction held 4 bases outside the gene matches. CDR3 coding DNA: TGTGCCAGCAGTCCAGGGACAGGGGGCTACACCGGGGAGCTGTTTTTT. It translates to CASSPGTGGYTGELFF.

This clonotype was detected many times. This chain links TRBV6-2 or TRBV6-3 with TRBJ2-7; TRBD1 is a possible D gene (7 bases). The CDR3 has 14 amino acids. V dropped 0 bases and J dropped 5 bases, with 11 bases sitting between them. Germline V gene lookup returns CDR1 MNHEY and CDR2 SVGEGT. The CDR3 nucleotides read TGTGCCAGCAGTTACTCGGAGGGGGCGGACGAGCAGTACTTC. It codes for CASSYSEGADEQYF.